This T cell receptor beta chain was captured in a study of post-analysis software for immune sequencing data. Findings and caveats of the study: People with multiple sclerosis had a significantly lower normalized Chao1 diversity than controls did. By F measure, samples from a shared preparation batch strongly co-clustered.

On this clonotype itself: Its specificity is not known.

The TCR beta cDNA libraries carried unique molecular identifiers. Roughly 0.5 million cDNA molecules were obtained from roughly 1.1 to 9.2 million T cells. From the PCR reads, TCRdb called clonotypes with MiXCR, one entry per CDR3 protein. Of more than 450,000 distinct CDR3 sequences in the sample, about 44% were seen once. This receptor was taken from a girl aged 5-17 years with multiple sclerosis. The sequenced sample consisted of blood.

The CDR3 coding sequence is TGCGCCAGCAGCTTGGCAGTAGGGCCAGATACGCAGTATTTT. It specifies CASSLAVGPDTQYF. V and J are TRBV5-1 and TRBJ2-3; D remains unclear. The CDR3 runs to 14 residues. Trimming took 0 bases from V and 4 from J, leaving 9 bases between them. Per the germline V gene, CDR1 is SGHRS and CDR2 is YFSETQ.